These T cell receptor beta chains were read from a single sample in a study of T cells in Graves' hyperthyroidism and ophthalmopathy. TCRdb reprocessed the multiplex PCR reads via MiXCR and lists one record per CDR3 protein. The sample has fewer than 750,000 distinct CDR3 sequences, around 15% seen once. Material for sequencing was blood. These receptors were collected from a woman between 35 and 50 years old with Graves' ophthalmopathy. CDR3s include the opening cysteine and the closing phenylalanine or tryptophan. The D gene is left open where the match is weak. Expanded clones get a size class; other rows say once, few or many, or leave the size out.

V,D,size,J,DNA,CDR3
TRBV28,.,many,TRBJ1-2,TGTGCCAGCAACACCTGGGGGGTTGCTAACTATGGCTACACCTTC,CASNTWGVANYGYTF
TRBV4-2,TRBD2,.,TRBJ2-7,TGTGCCAGCAGCCAAGATATTAGCGGGACTACCTACGAGCAGTACTTC,CASSQDISGTTYEQYF
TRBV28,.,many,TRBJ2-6,TGCGCCAGCAGTGCGAGTGGGGCCAACGTCCTGACTTTC,CASSASGANVLTF
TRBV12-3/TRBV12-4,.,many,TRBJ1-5,TGTGCCAGCAGTTTCTTGGGGGGGGGCAATCAGCCCCAGCATTTT,CASSFLGGGNQPQHF
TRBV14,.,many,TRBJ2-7,TGTGCCAGCAGCCCGTTGGGCAGTACCTACGAGCAGTACTTC,CASSPLGSTYEQYF
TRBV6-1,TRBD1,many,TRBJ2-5,TGTGCCAGCAGTCGAAGACAGGGGCGCGAGACCCAGTACTTC,CASSRRQGRETQYF
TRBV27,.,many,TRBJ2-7,TGTGCCAGCAGTTGGGGACTTTCCTACGAGCAGTACTTC,CASSWGLSYEQYF
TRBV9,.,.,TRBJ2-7,TGTGCCAGCAGCGCGCTTGGGGGGACCTCCTACGAGCAGTACTTC,CASSALGGTSYEQYF
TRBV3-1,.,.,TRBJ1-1,TGTGCCAGCAGCCAAAAGGGCCGTTCGGGCACTGAAGCTTTCTTT,CASSQKGRSGTEAFF
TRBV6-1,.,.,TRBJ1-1,TGTGCCTGTCATGGAGGCACTGAAGCTTTCTTT,CACHGGTEAFF
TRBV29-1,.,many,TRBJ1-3,TGCAGCGTTGTGTTAGGAGGCCCTAGCTCTGGAAACACCATATATTTT,CSVVLGGPSSGNTIYF
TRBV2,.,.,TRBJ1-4,TGTGCCAGCAGACAAACCGACAGCGGCCATGAAAAACTGTTTTTT,CASRQTDSGHEKLFF
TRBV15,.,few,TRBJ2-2,TGTGCCACCAGCAGTCCCAGGGGGGCCCCGGGCACCGGGGAGCTGTTTTTT,CATSSPRGAPGTGELFF
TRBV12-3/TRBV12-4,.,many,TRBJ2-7,TGTGCCAGCAGTTTAGCCCTGGGGCGGATGGCCTACGAGCAGTACTTC,CASSLALGRMAYEQYF
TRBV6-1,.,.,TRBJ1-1,TGTGCCAGCAACCACCCCGGCACTGAAGCTTTCTTT,CASNHPGTEAFF
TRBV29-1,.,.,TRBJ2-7,TGCAGCGTTGAAGTCAGCAGCGTCTACGAGCAGTACTTC,CSVEVSSVYEQYF
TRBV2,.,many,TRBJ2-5,TGTGCCAGCGTGGACGGACCCTTTCAAGAGACCCAGTACTTC,CASVDGPFQETQYF
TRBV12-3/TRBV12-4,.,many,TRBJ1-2,TGTGCCAGCAGGCTAAGGGCAGGCATTAACTATGGCTACACCTTC,CASRLRAGINYGYTF
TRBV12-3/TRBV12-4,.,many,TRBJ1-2,TGTGCCAGCAGTTTACGGGGCTCAGGGAACTATGGCTACACCTTC,CASSLRGSGNYGYTF
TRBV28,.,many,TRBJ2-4,TGTGCCAGCAGTCGTTCCTTGGGGTCCAAAAACATTCAGTACTTC,CASSRSLGSKNIQYF
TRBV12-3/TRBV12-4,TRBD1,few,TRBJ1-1,TGTGCCAGCAGCATCAGGACAGGGTTTAATGAAGCTTTCTTT,CASSIRTGFNEAFF
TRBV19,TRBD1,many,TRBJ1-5,TGTGCCAGTAGGCCAACCAGGACAGGGGCGGGTCACAGCAATCAGCCCCAGCATTTT,CASRPTRTGAGHSNQPQHF
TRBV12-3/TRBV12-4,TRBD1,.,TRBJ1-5,TGTGCCAGCAGGGGACAGGGGACGGACCAGCCCCAGCATTTT,CASRGQGTDQPQHF
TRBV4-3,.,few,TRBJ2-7,TGCGCCAGCAGCCAAGATGCCGGGACGATCTCCTACGAGCAGTACTTC,CASSQDAGTISYEQYF
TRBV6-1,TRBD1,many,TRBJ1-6,TGTGCCAGCAGTGAACGGGACAGGGATAATTCACCCCTCCACTTT,CASSERDRDNSPLHF
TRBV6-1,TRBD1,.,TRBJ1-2,TGTGCCAGCAACAAATATCGGGACAGTTCATATGGCTACACCTTC,CASNKYRDSSYGYTF
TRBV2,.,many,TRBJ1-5,TGTGCCAGCAGACGGGGCGATAGCAATCAGCCCCAGCATTTT,CASRRGDSNQPQHF
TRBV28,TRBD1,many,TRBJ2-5,TGTGCCAGCAGCTCATACAGGGGCGGAGGAGAGACCCAGTACTTC,CASSSYRGGGETQYF
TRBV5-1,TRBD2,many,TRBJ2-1,TGCGCCAGCAGCTTGGCCTCAGCGGGAGCCAGGGATGAGCAGTTCTTC,CASSLASAGARDEQFF
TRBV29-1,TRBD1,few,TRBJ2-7,TGCAGCGTTGATACAGGGGCCCACGAGCAGTACTTC,CSVDTGAHEQYF
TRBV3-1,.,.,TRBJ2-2,TGTGCCAGCAGCCCCCTAAACCCTGGACCCGGGCTGTTTTTT,CASSPLNPGPGLFF
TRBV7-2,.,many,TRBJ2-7,TGTGCCAGCAGCTTAGGGGCGGGGCAGCTCTACGAGCAGTACTTC,CASSLGAGQLYEQYF
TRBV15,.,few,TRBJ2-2,TGTGCCACCAGCAGAGATTCGGGACCGAACACCGGGGAGCTGTTTTTT,CATSRDSGPNTGELFF
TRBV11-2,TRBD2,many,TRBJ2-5,TGTGCCAGCAGCTTGACTAGCGGCCACCAAGAGACCCAGTACTTC,CASSLTSGHQETQYF
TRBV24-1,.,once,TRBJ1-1,TGTGCCACCAGTGACCAAGGACGGATGAACACTGAAGCTTTCTTT,CATSDQGRMNTEAFF
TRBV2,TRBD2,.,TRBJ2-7,TGTGCCAGCAAGGGGACTAGCGGGAGGTACGAGCAGTACTTC,CASKGTSGRYEQYF
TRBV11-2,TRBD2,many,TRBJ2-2,TGTGCCAGCAGCTTAAGACTAGCGGGAGCCGGGGAGCTGTTTTTT,CASSLRLAGAGELFF
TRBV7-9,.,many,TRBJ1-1,TGTGCCAGCAGCCTAGGGAGTGGGCTGAACACTGAAGCTTTCTTT,CASSLGSGLNTEAFF